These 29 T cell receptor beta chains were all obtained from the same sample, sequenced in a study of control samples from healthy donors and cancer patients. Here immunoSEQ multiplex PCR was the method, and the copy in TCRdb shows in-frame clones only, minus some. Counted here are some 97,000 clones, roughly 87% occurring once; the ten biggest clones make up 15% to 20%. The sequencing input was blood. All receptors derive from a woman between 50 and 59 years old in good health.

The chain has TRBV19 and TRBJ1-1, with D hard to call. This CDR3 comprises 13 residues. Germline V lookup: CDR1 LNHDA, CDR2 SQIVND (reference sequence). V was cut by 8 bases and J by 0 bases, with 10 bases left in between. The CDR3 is CASYSGMNTEAFF. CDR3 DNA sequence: TGTGCCAGTTACTCCGGGATGAACACTGAAGCTTTCTTT.

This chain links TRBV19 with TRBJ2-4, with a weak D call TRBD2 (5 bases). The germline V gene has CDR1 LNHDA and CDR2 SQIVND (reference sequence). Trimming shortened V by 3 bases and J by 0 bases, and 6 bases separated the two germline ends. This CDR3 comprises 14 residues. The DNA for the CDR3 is TGTGCCAGTAGTATGGCGGGAGCCAAAAACATTCAGTACTTC. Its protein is CASSMAGAKNIQYF. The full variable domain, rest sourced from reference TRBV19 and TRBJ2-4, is DGGITQSPKYLFRKEGQNVTLSCEQNLNHDAMYWYRQDPGQGLRLIYYSQIVNDFQKGDIAEGYSVSREKKESFPLTVTSAQKNPTAFYLCASSMAGAKNIQYFGAGTRLSVL.

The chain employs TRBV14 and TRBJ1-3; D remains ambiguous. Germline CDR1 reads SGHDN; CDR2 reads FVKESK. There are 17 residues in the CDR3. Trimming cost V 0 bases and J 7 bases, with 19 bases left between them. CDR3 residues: CASSQDRSASLRNTIYF. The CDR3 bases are TGTGCCAGCAGCCAAGACCGCTCGGCTTCTCTTAGGAACACCATATATTTT.

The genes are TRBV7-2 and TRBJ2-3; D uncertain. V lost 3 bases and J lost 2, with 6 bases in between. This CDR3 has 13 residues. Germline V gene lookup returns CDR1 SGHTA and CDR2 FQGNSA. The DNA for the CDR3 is TGTGCCAGCAGCTTCAGACTCACAGATACGCAGTATTTT. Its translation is CASSFRLTDTQYF.

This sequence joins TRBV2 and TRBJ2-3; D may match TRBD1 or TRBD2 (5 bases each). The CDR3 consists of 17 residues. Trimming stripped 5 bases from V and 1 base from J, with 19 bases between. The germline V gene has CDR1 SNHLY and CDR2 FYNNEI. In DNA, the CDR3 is TGTGCCAGCAGTCGGGACGGAGGTTTTTATGGCACAGATACGCAGTATTTT. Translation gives CASSRDGGFYGTDTQYF.

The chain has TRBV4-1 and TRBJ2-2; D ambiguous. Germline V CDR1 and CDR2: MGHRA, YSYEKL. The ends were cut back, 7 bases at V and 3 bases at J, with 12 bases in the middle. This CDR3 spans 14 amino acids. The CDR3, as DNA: TGCGCCAGCAACGATGGGTCTTACACCGGGGAGCTGTTTTTT. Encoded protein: CASNDGSYTGELFF.

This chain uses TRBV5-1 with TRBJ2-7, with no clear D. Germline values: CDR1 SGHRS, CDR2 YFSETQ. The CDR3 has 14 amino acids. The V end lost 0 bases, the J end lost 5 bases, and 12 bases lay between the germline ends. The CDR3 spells CASSLGIKGDEQYF. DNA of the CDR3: TGCGCCAGCAGCTTGGGAATCAAGGGCGACGAGCAGTACTTC.

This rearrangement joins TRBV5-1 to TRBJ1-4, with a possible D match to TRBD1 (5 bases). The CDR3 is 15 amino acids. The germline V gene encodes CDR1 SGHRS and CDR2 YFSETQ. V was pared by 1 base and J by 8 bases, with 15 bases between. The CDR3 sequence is CASSLNTGAREKLFF. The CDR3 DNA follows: TGCGCCAGCAGCTTGAACACAGGAGCGAGGGAAAAACTGTTTTTT.

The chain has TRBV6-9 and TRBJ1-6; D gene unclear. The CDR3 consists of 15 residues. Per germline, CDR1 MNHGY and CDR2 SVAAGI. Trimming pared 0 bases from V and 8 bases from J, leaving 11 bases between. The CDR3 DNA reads TGTGCCAGCAGTTATTCATGGGAACGGGATTCACCCCTCCACTTT. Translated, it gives CASSYSWERDSPLHF.

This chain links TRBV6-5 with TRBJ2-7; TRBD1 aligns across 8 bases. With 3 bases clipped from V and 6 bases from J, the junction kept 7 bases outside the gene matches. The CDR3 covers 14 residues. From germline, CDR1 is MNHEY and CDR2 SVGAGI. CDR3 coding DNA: TGTGCCAGCAGTTATAGGACAGGGTCCAGCGAGCAGTACGTC. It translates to CASSYRTGSSEQYV.

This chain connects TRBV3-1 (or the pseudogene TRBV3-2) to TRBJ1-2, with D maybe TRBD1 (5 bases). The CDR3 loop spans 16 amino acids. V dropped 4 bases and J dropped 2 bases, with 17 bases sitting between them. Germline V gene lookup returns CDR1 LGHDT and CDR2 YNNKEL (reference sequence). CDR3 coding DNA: TGTGCCAGCAGCCCGCGACAGAGAGCCGCGAACTATGGCTACACCTTC. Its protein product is CASSPRQRAANYGYTF.

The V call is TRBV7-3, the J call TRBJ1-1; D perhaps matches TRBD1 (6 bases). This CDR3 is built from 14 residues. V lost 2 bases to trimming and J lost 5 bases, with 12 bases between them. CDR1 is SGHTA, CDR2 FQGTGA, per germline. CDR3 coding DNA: TGTGCCAGCAGCTTAGCGGGGGCGTCGACTGAAGCTTTCTTT. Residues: CASSLAGASTEAFF.

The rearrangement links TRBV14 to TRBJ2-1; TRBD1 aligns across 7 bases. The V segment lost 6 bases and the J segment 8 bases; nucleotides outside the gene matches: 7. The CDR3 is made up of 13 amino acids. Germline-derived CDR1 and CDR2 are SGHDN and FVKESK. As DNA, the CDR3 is TGTGCCAGCAGGACAGGGTTGGGGGATGAGCAGTTCTTC. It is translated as CASRTGLGDEQFF. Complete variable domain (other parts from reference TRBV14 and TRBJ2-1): EAGVTQFPSHSVIEKGQTVTLRCDPISGHDNLYWYRRVMGKEIKFLLHFVKESKQDESGMPNNRFLAERTGGTYSTLKVQPAELEDSGVYFCASRTGLGDEQFFGPGTRLTVL.

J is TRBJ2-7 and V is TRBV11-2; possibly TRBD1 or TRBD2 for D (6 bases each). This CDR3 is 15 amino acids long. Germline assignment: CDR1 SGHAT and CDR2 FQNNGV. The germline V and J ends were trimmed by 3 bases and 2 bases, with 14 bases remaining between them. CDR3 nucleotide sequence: TGTGCCAGCAGCTTTGGGGGGCTGGGAGCCTACGAGCAGTACGTC. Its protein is CASSFGGLGAYEQYV.

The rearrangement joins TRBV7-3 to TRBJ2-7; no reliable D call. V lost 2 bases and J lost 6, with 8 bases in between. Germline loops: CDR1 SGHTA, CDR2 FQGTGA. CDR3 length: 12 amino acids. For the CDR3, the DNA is TGTGCCAGCAGCTTAGGTGCGAGCGAGCAGTACTTC. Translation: CASSLGASEQYF.

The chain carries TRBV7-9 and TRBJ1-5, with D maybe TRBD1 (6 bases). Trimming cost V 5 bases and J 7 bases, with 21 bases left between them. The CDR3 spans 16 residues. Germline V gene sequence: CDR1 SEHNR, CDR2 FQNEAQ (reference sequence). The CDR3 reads CASSDYRAGVVQPQHF. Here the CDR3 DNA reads TGTGCCAGCAGCGACTACAGGGCCGGGGTGGTACAGCCCCAGCATTTT.

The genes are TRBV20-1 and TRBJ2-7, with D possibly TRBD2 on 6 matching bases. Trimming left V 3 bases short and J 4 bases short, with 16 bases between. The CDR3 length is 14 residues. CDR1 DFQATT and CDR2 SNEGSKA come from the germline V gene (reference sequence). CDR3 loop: CSASRGLGRYEQYV. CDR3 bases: TGCAGTGCTAGTAGGGGCCTCGGGAGATACGAGCAGTACGTC.

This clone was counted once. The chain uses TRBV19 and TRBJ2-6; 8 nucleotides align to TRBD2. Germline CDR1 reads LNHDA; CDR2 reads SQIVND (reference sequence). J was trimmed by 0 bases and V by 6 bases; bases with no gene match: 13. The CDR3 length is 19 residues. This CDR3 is CASRGHAGGSYSGANVLTF. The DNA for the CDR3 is TGTGCCAGTAGGGGTCATGCGGGGGGTTCGTACTCTGGGGCCAACGTCCTGACTTTC.

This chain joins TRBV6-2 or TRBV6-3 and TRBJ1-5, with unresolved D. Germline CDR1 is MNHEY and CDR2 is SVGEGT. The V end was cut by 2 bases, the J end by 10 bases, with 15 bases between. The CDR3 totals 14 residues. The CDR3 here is CASSYVGMGSPQHF. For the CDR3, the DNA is TGTGCCAGCAGTTACGTGGGAATGGGGTCCCCCCAGCATTTT.

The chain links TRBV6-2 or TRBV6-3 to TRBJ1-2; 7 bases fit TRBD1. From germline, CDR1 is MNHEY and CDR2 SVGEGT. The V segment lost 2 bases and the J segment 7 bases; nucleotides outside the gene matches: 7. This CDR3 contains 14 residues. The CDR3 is CASSYLGTAAGYTF. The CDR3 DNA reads TGTGCCAGCAGTTACCTAGGGACAGCGGCTGGCTACACCTTC.

CDR3 DNA: TGTGCCAGCAGTTACTCCCCTTGGGAAAAACTGTTTTTT. Protein sequence: CASSYSPWEKLFF. The V gene is TRBV6-5, the J gene TRBJ1-4, with D unresolved. The germline gives CDR1 MNHEY, CDR2 SVGAGI. Trimming removed 0 bases from V and 8 bases from J, with 7 bases in between. The CDR3 sequence is 13 residues long.

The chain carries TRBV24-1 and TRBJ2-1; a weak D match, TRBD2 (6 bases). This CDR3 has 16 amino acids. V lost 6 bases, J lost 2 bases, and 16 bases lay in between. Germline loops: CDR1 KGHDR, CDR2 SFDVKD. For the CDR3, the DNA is TGTGCCACCAGTCCGGGCGGGAATCTAGCCTACAATGAGCAGTTCTTC. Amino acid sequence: CATSPGGNLAYNEQFF.

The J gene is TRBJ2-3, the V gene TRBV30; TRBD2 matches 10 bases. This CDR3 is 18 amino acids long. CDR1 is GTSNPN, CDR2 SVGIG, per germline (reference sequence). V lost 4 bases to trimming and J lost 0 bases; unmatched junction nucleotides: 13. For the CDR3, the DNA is TGTGCCTGGAAGAGCCCCGGGACTAGCGTCCCCAGCACAGATACGCAGTATTTT. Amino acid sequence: CAWKSPGTSVPSTDTQYF.

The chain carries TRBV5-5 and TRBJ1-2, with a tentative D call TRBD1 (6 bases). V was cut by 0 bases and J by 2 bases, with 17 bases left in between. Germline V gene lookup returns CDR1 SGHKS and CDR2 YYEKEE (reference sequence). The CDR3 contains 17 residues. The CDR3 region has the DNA TGTGCCAGCAGCTTGGTCCCCACAGGGCCCCCGAACTATGGCTACACCTTC. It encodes CASSLVPTGPPNYGYTF.

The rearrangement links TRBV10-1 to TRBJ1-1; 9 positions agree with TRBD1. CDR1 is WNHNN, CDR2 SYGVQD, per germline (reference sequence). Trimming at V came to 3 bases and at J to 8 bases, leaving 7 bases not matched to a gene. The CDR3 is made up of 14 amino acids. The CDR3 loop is CASSDSGQGGEAFF. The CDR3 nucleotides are TGCGCCAGCAGTGACTCGGGACAGGGCGGAGAAGCTTTCTTT.

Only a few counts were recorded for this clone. The CDR3 reads CASSAELGPQYF. In nucleotides, the CDR3 is TGTGCCAGCAGTGCTGAACTAGGACCGCAGTACTTC. V is TRBV12-3 or TRBV12-4 and J is TRBJ2-7, with D possibly matching TRBD2 (5 bases). CDR3 length: 12 residues. Trimming left V 5 bases short and J 9 bases short, with 14 bases between.

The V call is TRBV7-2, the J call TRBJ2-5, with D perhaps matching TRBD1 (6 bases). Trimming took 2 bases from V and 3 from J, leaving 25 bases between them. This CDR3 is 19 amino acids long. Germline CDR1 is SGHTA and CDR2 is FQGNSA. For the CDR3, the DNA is TGTGCCAGCAGCTTAATTGGCGTCCACAGAGGGGGATCCAAAGAGACCCAGTACTTC. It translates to CASSLIGVHRGGSKETQYF. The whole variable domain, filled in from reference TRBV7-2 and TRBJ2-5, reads GAGVSQSPSNKVTEKGKDVELRCDPISGHTALYWYRQSLGQGLEFLIYFQGNSAPDKSGLPSDRFSAERTGGSVSTLTIQRTQQEDSAVYLCASSLIGVHRGGSKETQYFGPGTRLLVL.

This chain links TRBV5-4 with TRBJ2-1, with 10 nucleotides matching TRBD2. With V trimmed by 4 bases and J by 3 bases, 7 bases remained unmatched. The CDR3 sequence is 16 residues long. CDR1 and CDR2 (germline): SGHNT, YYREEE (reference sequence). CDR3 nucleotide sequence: TGTGCCAGCAGCGTAGGACTAGCGGAACTCTACAATGAGCAGTTCTTC. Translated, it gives CASSVGLAELYNEQFF.

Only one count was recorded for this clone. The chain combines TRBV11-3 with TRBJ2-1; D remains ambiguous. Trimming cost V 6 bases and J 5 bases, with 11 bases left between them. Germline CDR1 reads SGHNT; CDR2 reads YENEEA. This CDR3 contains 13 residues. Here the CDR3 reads CASSRYPNNEQFF. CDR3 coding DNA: TGTGCCAGCAGTCGTTACCCAAACAATGAGCAGTTCTTC.